This T cell receptor (beta chain) is from a study of graft-versus-host responses after intestinal transplantation. The table came from immunoSEQ multiplex PCR; TCRdb's copy has only in-frame clones and leaves some out. In the table there are some 8,000 clones, 80% to 95% of which are singletons. The CDR3 is 15 residues long. Germline values: CDR1 SGHAT, CDR2 FQNNGV. V shed 1 base and J 8 bases; nucleotides not matched to a gene: 9. The clonotype comes from a human patient who received an intestinal transplant, so some T cells may come from the graft donor. The gene calls are TRBV11-2 and TRBJ1-2; 8 nucleotides agree with TRBD1. The sequencing used PBMCs, collected approximately 30 days after intestinal transplant. The CDR3 nucleotides are TGTGCCAGCAGCTTAGTGGCCAGGGGGCGAGGAGGCTACACCTTC. Its protein product is CASSLVARGRGGYTF.